This is a list of T cell receptor beta chains from one sample in a study of blood T cell repertoires in COVID-19. Assay: immunoSEQ multiplex PCR; the TCRdb copy retains only in-frame clones and omits some. Of about 280,000 clones detected, roughly 87% appear once; the ten largest clones hold 2% to 2.5%. The sequenced material came from peripheral blood. These receptors all stem from a woman in her forties or fifties who had recovered from COVID-19. The CDR3 runs from the conserved cysteine through the conserved F or W. A D gene is named only where the DNA matches it firmly. Expanded clones get a size class; other rows say once, few or many, or leave the size out.

size: -
V: TRBV11-2
J: TRBJ1-2
D: -
DNA: TGTGCCAGCAGCTTAGGGGGCAGTAACTATGGCTACACCTTC
CDR3: CASSLGGSNYGYTF

size: -
V: TRBV4-3
J: TRBJ2-1
D: -
DNA: TGCGCCAGCAGCCAGCGTTCCTTGAGCTCCTACAATGAGCAGTTCTTC
CDR3: CASSQRSLSSYNEQFF

size: -
V: TRBV5-1
J: TRBJ2-5
D: TRBD2
DNA: TGCGCCAGCAGCCCGGGACTAGCGGTGACTAACCCGGGGGACTTC
CDR3: CASSPGLAVTNPGDF

size: -
V: TRBV7-2
J: TRBJ2-5
D: TRBD2
DNA: TGTGCCAGCAGCTCCCCCCGAGGAGGGAGGGCCGGGGAGACCCAGTACTTC
CDR3: CASSSPRGGRAGETQYF

size: many
V: TRBV9
J: TRBJ2-5
D: TRBD1
DNA: TGTGCCAGCAGCGTATCTGGGACAGGTCAAGAGACCCAGTACTTC
CDR3: CASSVSGTGQETQYF

size: -
V: TRBV18
J: TRBJ1-1
D: TRBD1
DNA: TGTGCCAGCTCTCCCAGGGGGGTTGGGACTGAAGCTTTCTTT
CDR3: CASSPRGVGTEAFF

size: -
V: TRBV6-5
J: TRBJ2-7
D: TRBD2
DNA: TGTGCCAGCAGACCCGCTTTTAGCGGGTCCTACGAGCAGTACTTC
CDR3: CASRPAFSGSYEQYF

size: -
V: TRBV4-2
J: TRBJ1-2
D: -
DNA: TGTGCCAGCAGCCAAGATCAGCAGGGTCTGAGGGGCTACACCTTC
CDR3: CASSQDQQGLRGYTF

size: -
V: TRBV15
J: TRBJ1-2
D: TRBD1
DNA: TGTGCCACCAGCAGCCCAACTCCGGGACAGGGGGTTGGCGGCTACACCTTC
CDR3: CATSSPTPGQGVGGYTF

size: -
V: TRBV11-3
J: TRBJ2-7
D: -
DNA: TGTGCCAGCAGGGCGGGCTACGAGCAGTACTTC
CDR3: CASRAGYEQYF

size: once
V: TRBV30
J: TRBJ1-3
D: -
DNA: TGTGCCCAACACGGGGTTGGAAACACCATATATTTT
CDR3: CAQHGVGNTIYF

size: -
V: TRBV18
J: TRBJ2-6
D: -
DNA: TGTGCCAGCTCACGTAGTAGGGAGACTGGGGCCAACGTCCTGACTTTC
CDR3: CASSRSRETGANVLTF

size: -
V: TRBV4-2
J: TRBJ2-1
D: TRBD2
DNA: TGTGCCAGCAGCCAAGGGGGGACTAGCTTAGAGCAGTTCTTC
CDR3: CASSQGGTSLEQFF

size: -
V: TRBV4-3
J: TRBJ1-4
D: -
DNA: TGCGCCAGCAGCCAATCCCTGACAGCGAATGAAAAACTGTTTTTT
CDR3: CASSQSLTANEKLFF

size: -
V: TRBV7-9
J: TRBJ2-5
D: TRBD1
DNA: TGTGCCAGCAGCTTAATGGGACAGGGGTCGACCCAGTACTTC
CDR3: CASSLMGQGSTQYF

size: -
V: TRBV28
J: TRBJ2-2
D: -
DNA: TGTGCCAGCTGGGTGGGGGGCACCGGGGAGCTGTTTTTT
CDR3: CASWVGGTGELFF

size: -
V: TRBV29-1
J: TRBJ1-2
D: TRBD1
DNA: TGCAGCGTTGGGGACAGCCCCAGGCATGGCTACACCTTC
CDR3: CSVGDSPRHGYTF

size: -
V: TRBV9
J: TRBJ1-1
D: -
DNA: TGTGCCAGCAGCGGCGGAGGCTTCACTGAAGCTTTCTTT
CDR3: CASSGGGFTEAFF

size: -
V: TRBV5-1
J: TRBJ2-1
D: TRBD2
DNA: TGCGCCAGCAGCGTGCTAGCGGATCCACGGGGTGAGCAGTTCTTC
CDR3: CASSVLADPRGEQFF

size: -
V: TRBV2
J: TRBJ1-5
D: TRBD1
DNA: TGTGCCAGCAGTAAGACAGGGGCTCAGCCCCAGCATTTT
CDR3: CASSKTGAQPQHF

size: -
V: TRBV28
J: TRBJ2-3
D: TRBD2
DNA: TGTGCCAGCAGTTATATGCTAGCGGGCACAGATACGCAGTATTTT
CDR3: CASSYMLAGTDTQYF

size: -
V: TRBV3-1/TRBV3-2
J: TRBJ1-6
D: -
DNA: TGTGCCAGCAGCCAAGGGGGAGAACGGATTTCACCCCTCCACTTT
CDR3: CASSQGGERISPLHF

size: -
V: TRBV28
J: TRBJ2-1
D: -
DNA: TGTGCCAGCAGTTTCGGAGCCTATGAGCAGTTCTTC
CDR3: CASSFGAYEQFF

size: -
V: TRBV9
J: TRBJ2-1
D: TRBD2
DNA: TGTGCCAGCAGCCCCAGGGGGACTAGCGGTTACAATGAGCAGTTCTTC
CDR3: CASSPRGTSGYNEQFF

size: -
V: TRBV29-1
J: TRBJ2-1
D: TRBD2
DNA: TGCAGCGTTGCGGCTAGCGGGGGGGGCAATGAGCAGTTCTTC
CDR3: CSVAASGGGNEQFF

size: -
V: TRBV7-9
J: TRBJ2-2
D: TRBD1
DNA: TGTGCCAGCAGCTTACCAACTTCCGGGCAGGGGGCAAGCGGCGGGGAGCTGTTTTTT
CDR3: CASSLPTSGQGASGGELFF

size: few
V: TRBV7-6
J: TRBJ2-2
D: TRBD1
DNA: TGTGCCAGCAGCTTGACGGGACAGGGATCCGGGGAGCTGTTTTTT
CDR3: CASSLTGQGSGELFF

size: -
V: TRBV5-4
J: TRBJ2-1
D: TRBD1
DNA: TGTGCCAGCAGCCTTGGGGACAGGGGGCTAGACAATGAGCAGTTCTTC
CDR3: CASSLGDRGLDNEQFF

size: -
V: TRBV5-8
J: TRBJ1-6
D: -
DNA: TGTGCCAGCAGCTTCCCAACTTGGGGGGATTCACCCCTCCACTTT
CDR3: CASSFPTWGDSPLHF

size: -
V: TRBV14
J: TRBJ2-3
D: TRBD2
DNA: TGTGCCAGCAGCCGAGCCAGCGGGACTTCGGATACGCAGTATTTT
CDR3: CASSRASGTSDTQYF

size: -
V: TRBV4-3
J: TRBJ2-7
D: -
DNA: TGCGCCAGCAGCCAAGGGGCTTTATCTTACGAGCAGTACTTC
CDR3: CASSQGALSYEQYF

size: -
V: TRBV4-1
J: TRBJ1-2
D: -
DNA: TGCGCCAGCAGCCAAGAATGGGCGGGGACTGGCTATGGCTACACCTTC
CDR3: CASSQEWAGTGYGYTF

size: -
V: TRBV28
J: TRBJ1-1
D: -
DNA: TGTGCCAGCACCCCACAGGACAACACTGAAGCTTTCTTT
CDR3: CASTPQDNTEAFF

size: -
V: TRBV28
J: TRBJ2-2
D: TRBD1
DNA: TGTGCCAGCATCCCCGGACAGGGTTACACCGGGGAGCTGTTTTTT
CDR3: CASIPGQGYTGELFF

size: once
V: TRBV4-2
J: TRBJ2-3
D: TRBD2
DNA: TGTGCCAGCAGGCCCCGGGGGGGCACAGATACGCAGTATTTT
CDR3: CASRPRGGTDTQYF

size: -
V: TRBV7-9
J: TRBJ2-1
D: TRBD2
DNA: TGTGCCAGCAGCTCAAGCGGGAGGGCAAAATACAATGAGCAGTTCTTC
CDR3: CASSSSGRAKYNEQFF

size: -
V: TRBV24-1
J: TRBJ1-2
D: TRBD1
DNA: TGTGCCACCAGTGATGGGCCTCCGGGGACAGGGGCGAATGGCTACACCTTC
CDR3: CATSDGPPGTGANGYTF

size: -
V: TRBV18
J: TRBJ1-1
D: -
DNA: TGTGCCAGCTCACCCTTTTCAGCGGGGGCAAGGAGGAACACTGAAGCTTTCTTT
CDR3: CASSPFSAGARRNTEAFF

size: -
V: TRBV7-2
J: TRBJ2-7
D: -
DNA: TGTGCCAGCACCCACCGGCGGGCTTCCTACGAGCAGTACTTC
CDR3: CASTHRRASYEQYF